The next 28 T cell receptor beta chains were all read from a single sample in a study of cytomegalovirus exposure and HLA in healthy donors. This PCR relied on a set of 60 Vbeta primers and 13 Jbeta primers. Method: immunoSEQ multiplex PCR; TCRdb's copy keeps in-frame clones and lacks some. Of 100,000 to 150,000 clones listed, around nine tenths are singletons. Sequenced material: PBMCs. The receptors were sampled from a woman aged 25 to 45 in good health and CMV-seronegative.

In nucleotides, the CDR3 is TGTGCCAGCAGCCCCTCGACTTGGGAGACCCAGTACTTC. This codes for CASSPSTWETQYF. The chain combines TRBV7-3 with TRBJ2-5; D not resolved. Trimming took 5 bases from V and 5 from J, leaving 12 bases between them. Germline V gives CDR1 SGHTA, CDR2 FQGTGA. The CDR3 has 13 amino acids.

The rearrangement joins TRBV6-5 to TRBJ1-2; D is ambiguous. V was trimmed by 3 bases and J by 3 bases, leaving 11 bases between them. CDR3 length: 14 amino acids. Germline V gene data show CDR1 as MNHEY and CDR2 as SVGAGI. For the CDR3, the DNA is TGTGCCAGCAGTTATCGTCGGCAGGACTATGGCTACACCTTC. Amino acids: CASSYRRQDYGYTF.

V usage is TRBV9 and J usage is TRBJ2-1; TRBD1 might be the D (6 bases). The CDR3 length is 15 residues. Between the trimmed V and J ends, which lost 2 bases and 8 bases, there was a span of 17 bases. Per germline, CDR1 SGDLS and CDR2 YYNGEE. Written as DNA, the CDR3 is TGTGCCAGCAGCGTCACAGGGTGGGTCGGCGATGAGCAGTTCTTC. Amino acid sequence: CASSVTGWVGDEQFF.

CDR3 DNA sequence: TGCGCCAGCAGCCAAGAGACTAGCGGGATAAATGCAGATACGCAGTATTTT. The encoded protein is CASSQETSGINADTQYF. The chain joins TRBV4-3 to TRBJ2-3, with 11 bases aligning to TRBD2. The V and J ends lost 0 bases and 4 bases, in that order; junction bases with no gene match: 6. Germline V gene data show CDR1 as LGHNA and CDR2 as YSLEER. The CDR3 has 17 residues.

The rearrangement uses TRBV15 and TRBJ2-1; D may be TRBD2 (5 bases). The germline V gene encodes CDR1 LNHNV and CDR2 YYDKDF (reference sequence). The CDR3 spans 16 residues. Trimming took off 0 bases at V and 0 bases at J, with 9 bases between the two ends. The CDR3 sequence: CATSRDLASSYNEQFF. CDR3 bases: TGTGCCACCAGCAGAGACCTAGCAAGCTCCTACAATGAGCAGTTCTTC.

The V and J genes are TRBV10-3 and TRBJ1-1; 7 nucleotides agree with TRBD1. The CDR3 sequence is 14 residues long. Germline lookup yields CDR1 ENHRY and CDR2 SYGVKD. V lost 0 bases, J lost 7 bases, and 5 bases stayed unmatched. CDR3 nucleotides: TGTGCCATCAGTGAGTCGACAGGGATGAGTGAAGCTTTCTTT. It encodes CAISESTGMSEAFF.

The V gene is TRBV19, the J gene TRBJ2-7; 8 bases match TRBD1. Trimming at V came to 4 bases and at J to 4 bases, leaving 9 bases not matched to a gene. The CDR3 has 15 residues. Germline V gene sequence: CDR1 LNHDA, CDR2 SQIVND (reference sequence). DNA of the CDR3: TGTGCCAGTAGTACCTCAGGGGGCGCGGTTTACGAGCAGTACTTC. Translating it yields CASSTSGGAVYEQYF.

This rearrangement joins TRBV6-5 to TRBJ2-7; 9 nucleotides line up with TRBD1. Germline V CDR1 and CDR2: MNHEY, SVGAGI. Germline trimming cut 4 bases from V and 3 bases from J; bases unmatched to any gene: 4. CDR3 size: 14 residues. The DNA for the CDR3 is TGTGCCAGCAGTTCCGACAGGGGGGGCTACGAGCAGTACTTC. Its protein product is CASSSDRGGYEQYF.

The chain recombines TRBV7-9 with TRBJ2-3; the D gene is possibly TRBD2 (5 bases). The CDR3 loop spans 16 amino acids. Looked up from germline, CDR1 is SEHNR and CDR2 is FQNEAQ (reference sequence). V was trimmed by 3 bases and J by 8 bases, leaving 21 bases between them. CDR3 protein: CASSFPLIGAGGTQYF. CDR3 bases: TGTGCCAGCAGCTTTCCTCTTATCGGCGCGGGCGGTACGCAGTATTTT.

This clone was observed a single time. The V gene is TRBV7-9, the J gene TRBJ2-2; D perhaps matches TRBD1 (5 bases). CDR1 and CDR2 from the germline V gene are SEHNR and FQNEAQ (reference sequence). The CDR3 spans 15 residues. Between the trimmed V and J ends, which lost 4 bases and 1 base, there was a span of 10 bases. The CDR3 DNA reads as TGTGCCAGCAGCTCCCCAACAGGGAACACCGGGGAGCTGTTTTTT. It codes for CASSSPTGNTGELFF.

This clone was observed once. The DNA for the CDR3 is TGTGCCAGCAGGGGGATAGCGGGTCTAGGGAATGAGCAGTTCTTC. Amino acids: CASRGIAGLGNEQFF. The gene calls are TRBV27 and TRBJ2-1, with TRBD2 matching 7 bases. The CDR3 runs 15 residues. The V gene's germline CDR1 is MNHEY and CDR2 SMNVEV (reference sequence). With V trimmed by 6 bases and J by 7 bases, 12 bases remained unmatched.

This clone was detected only once. The genes are TRBV7-9 and TRBJ2-2; tentative D call: TRBD1 (7 bases). CDR3 length: 15 residues. V lost 5 bases, J lost 0 bases, and 10 bases lay in between. Germline-derived CDR1 and CDR2 are SEHNR and FQNEAQ (reference sequence). The CDR3 DNA reads as TGTGCCAGCAGCCGCGGGACAGCGAACACCGGGGAGCTGTTTTTT. This gives the protein CASSRGTANTGELFF.

The chain has TRBV25-1 and TRBJ1-4, with 11 positions matching TRBD1. The CDR3 totals 17 residues. The V gene's germline CDR1 is MGHDK and CDR2 SYGVNS. Trimming removed 3 bases from V and 5 bases from J; junction bases left unmatched: 8. CDR3 amino acids: CASSDIQWDRGNEKLFF. The CDR3 DNA is TGTGCCAGCAGTGATATTCAGTGGGACAGGGGGAATGAAAAACTGTTTTTT.

V and J are TRBV18 and TRBJ2-7; TRBD1 agrees at 10 bases. Germline-derived CDR1 and CDR2 are KGHSH and LQKENI. The J segment lost 3 bases and the V segment lost 3 bases, leaving 17 bases of the junction unmatched. The CDR3 sequence is 19 residues long. CDR3 sequence: CASSPYTPDGTGVIYEQYF. The CDR3 DNA is TGTGCCAGCTCACCCTACACACCGGACGGGACAGGGGTAATCTACGAGCAGTACTTC.

This clone showed up just a few times. The J gene is TRBJ1-5, the V gene TRBV5-1; tentative D call: TRBD1 (5 bases). The length of the CDR3 is 15 residues. CDR1 and CDR2 (germline): SGHRS, YFSETQ. Trimming shortened V by 0 bases and J by 8 bases, and 15 bases separated the two germline ends. In nucleotides, the CDR3 is TGCGCCAGCAGCTTGGGTGGGGGAGGGACGGAGCCCCAGCATTTT. Protein sequence: CASSLGGGGTEPQHF.

This clone was picked up one time. The V and J genes are TRBV18 and TRBJ1-1; D is perhaps TRBD1 (6 bases). The V end was cut by 7 bases, the J end by 1 base, with 10 bases between. The CDR3 consists of 13 residues. The germline gives CDR1 KGHSH, CDR2 LQKENI. The CDR3 DNA follows: TGTGCCAGCTGCCAACAGGGGAACACTGAAGCTTTCTTT. Translating it yields CASCQQGNTEAFF. The complete variable domain, with remaining parts taken from reference TRBV18 and TRBJ1-1, reads NAGVMQNPRHLVRRRGQEARLRCSPMKGHSHVYWYRQLPEEGLKFMVYLQKENIIDESGMPKERFSAEFPKEGPSILRIQQVVRGDSAAYFCASCQQGNTEAFFGQGTRLTVV.

V gene TRBV28 combines with J gene TRBJ2-1; weak D call: TRBD2 (5 bases). Deletions cut 8 bases from V and 0 bases from J, with 5 bases between. The CDR3 length is 12 residues. Germline-derived CDR1 and CDR2 are MDHEN and SYDVKM. CDR3 in amino acids: CASGSSYNEQFF. The CDR3 bases are TGTGCCAGCGGGAGCTCCTACAATGAGCAGTTCTTC.

This sequence joins TRBV19 and TRBJ1-2; D might be TRBD1 (6 bases). The CDR3 sequence is 16 residues long. Germline V gene data show CDR1 as LNHDA and CDR2 as SQIVND (reference sequence). The V gene lost 2 bases and the J gene lost 5 bases, with 18 bases spanning the gap. The CDR3 DNA is TGTGCCAGTAGTATAACAGGGATAGCAGGAAAGTATGGCTACACCTTC. It yields the protein CASSITGIAGKYGYTF. The entire variable domain, with the rest obtained from reference TRBV19 and TRBJ1-2, is as follows: DGGITQSPKYLFRKEGQNVTLSCEQNLNHDAMYWYRQDPGQGLRLIYYSQIVNDFQKGDIAEGYSVSREKKESFPLTVTSAQKNPTAFYLCASSITGIAGKYGYTFGSGTRLTVV.

This clone was found a few times. The chain couples TRBV4-3 to TRBJ2-7; D uncertain. Germline CDR1 reads LGHNA; CDR2 reads YSLEER. CDR3 length equals 16 residues. V shed 0 bases and J shed 4 bases, with 16 bases lying between them. The CDR3 bases are TGCGCCAGCAGCCAAGATTCTATTTCCTCGAGATACGAGCAGTACTTC. Translating it yields CASSQDSISSRYEQYF.

This chain joins TRBV2 and TRBJ1-1; D might be TRBD1 (6 bases). The germline V gene has CDR1 SNHLY and CDR2 FYNNEI. This CDR3 is built from 15 residues. V lost 3 bases and J lost 1, with 12 bases in between. CDR3 in DNA: TGTGCCAGCAGTGACAGGGTAGGGGGGAACACTGAAGCTTTCTTT. It translates to CASSDRVGGNTEAFF.

V and J are TRBV27 and TRBJ2-7; no clear D gene. From germline, CDR1 is MNHEY and CDR2 SMNVEV (reference sequence). Trimming pared 3 bases from V and 5 bases from J, leaving 8 bases between. The CDR3 runs 12 residues. CDR3 residues: CASSFPGDEQYF. The DNA of the CDR3 is TGTGCCAGCAGTTTCCCTGGAGACGAGCAGTACTTC.

The chain recombines TRBV29-1 with TRBJ1-1; D is unresolved. This CDR3 contains 11 residues. Trimming removed 7 bases from V and 5 bases from J, with 11 bases in between. Germline lookup yields CDR1 SQVTM and CDR2 ANQGSEA. The CDR3 nucleotides are TGCAGCGCCAAGCTAGGAACTGAAGCTTTCTTT. The encoded protein is CSAKLGTEAFF.

In this sample, this clone turned up a few times. The same CDR3 arises from other DNA sequences in this sample as well. The chain combines TRBV18 with TRBJ1-1, with a tentative D call TRBD1 (5 bases). Germline lookup yields CDR1 KGHSH and CDR2 LQKENI. V lost 6 bases, J lost 4 bases, and 12 bases lay in between. This CDR3 contains 13 residues. CDR3 nucleotides: TGTGCCAGCTCGCCAGGGAGGAGCACTGAAGCTTTCTTT. It codes for CASSPGRSTEAFF. The full variable domain, rest sourced from reference TRBV18 and TRBJ1-1, is NAGVMQNPRHLVRRRGQEARLRCSPMKGHSHVYWYRQLPEEGLKFMVYLQKENIIDESGMPKERFSAEFPKEGPSILRIQQVVRGDSAAYFCASSPGRSTEAFFGQGTRLTVV.

The rearrangement uses TRBV19 and TRBJ2-7; 11 nucleotides agree with TRBD2. Per germline, CDR1 LNHDA and CDR2 SQIVND (reference sequence). The CDR3 has 16 residues. J gave up 2 bases and V 2 bases, and 5 bases lay outside the gene matches. CDR3 residues: CASSIRLAGGTYEQYF. DNA of the CDR3: TGTGCCAGTAGTATAAGGCTAGCGGGAGGCACCTACGAGCAGTACTTC.

This clone has only a few counts. CDR3 sequence reads: CASSPSSGSGYNEQFF. The CDR3 DNA reads as TGCGCCAGCAGCCCGTCTAGCGGGAGTGGGTACAATGAGCAGTTCTTC. The V and J genes are TRBV4-3 and TRBJ2-1; 10 bases are a match to TRBD2. V lost 4 bases, J lost 4 bases, and 7 bases stayed unmatched. This CDR3 has 16 residues. The germline gives CDR1 LGHNA, CDR2 YSLEER.

J is TRBJ2-4 and V is TRBV28; D is possibly TRBD2 (6 bases). CDR3 length equals 16 residues. Germline V CDR1 and CDR2: MDHEN, SYDVKM. Trimming pared 0 bases from V and 8 bases from J, leaving 17 bases between. The CDR3 nucleotides are TGTGCCAGCAGTTTATGGGGAGGAGGGAGTAGAGACATTCAGTACTTC. Its translation: CASSLWGGGSRDIQYF.

The chain is built from TRBV30 and TRBJ2-5, with a possible D match to TRBD2 (5 bases). Trimming cost V 4 bases and J 1 base, with 10 bases left between them. Germline CDR1 and CDR2: GTSNPN and SVGIG (reference sequence). This CDR3 has 13 residues. For the CDR3, the DNA is TGTGCCTGGAAGCGAGGACTCCAAGAGACCCAGTACTTC. Its protein is CAWKRGLQETQYF.

This clone was counted between two and nine times. The chain links TRBV6-5 to TRBJ1-4, with D tentatively TRBD1 (5 bases). Germline V gene sequence: CDR1 MNHEY, CDR2 SVGAGI. V lost 8 bases and J lost 7, with 17 bases in between. The CDR3 spans 14 residues. DNA for the CDR3: TGTGCCAGCCAAAAGGGGCAGGCTTCTGAAAAACTGTTTTTT. Translating gives CASQKGQASEKLFF.